The subject of this entry is one TCR beta chain. The data were taken from a study of blood T cell repertoires in COVID-19. Study information: Whether acute or convalescent, the COVID-19 samples came from the United States, Italy and Spain. The analysed material was cDNA or gDNA that came from T cells, B-cell-depleted T cells, or PBMCs.

Authors' processing steps: Nucleated cell counts were estimated from reference gene primer amplification. Method: immunoSEQ multiplex PCR; TCRdb's copy keeps in-frame clones and lacks some. Clone size and the V and J calls come from that table; the DNA yielded D and trimming. The table records 150,000 to 200,000 clones, roughly 90% of them present only once. The V gene's germline CDR1 is SGHNT and CDR2 YYREEE (reference sequence). The CDR3 extends over 14 amino acids. With 1 base removed from V and 2 bases from J, the gap between germline ends came to 10 bases. The TCR comes from an older man with active or convalescent COVID-19. Material: peripheral blood. The gene calls are TRBV5-4 and TRBJ2-7; D unclear. The CDR3, as DNA: TGTGCCAGCAGCTTGACCCAGAATCCCTACGAGCAGTACTTC. This sequence encodes CASSLTQNPYEQYF.